The next 6 T cell receptor beta chains were all read from a single sample in a study of regulatory and conventional T cells in RAG deficiency. Assay used: immunoSEQ multiplex PCR; TCRdb lists only in-frame clones, some missing. The sample holds roughly 19,000 clones, about 91% seen once. Blood CD4+ CD25-high CD127-low regulatory T cells supplied the genomic DNA template. These same records also appear under a second study, on regulatory T cells. That work contributes: Primers: 52 TRBV forward and 13 TRBJ reverse.

The specimen was Tregs sorted from blood. Every receptor here comes from a human donor in good health.

The chain links TRBV30 to TRBJ2-7; D gene uncertain. The CDR3 is 14 residues long. The germline gives CDR1 GTSNPN, CDR2 SVGIG (reference sequence). V was pared by 4 bases and J by 2 bases, with 15 bases between. Here the CDR3 DNA reads TGTGCCTGGACGAGCAGGCCCCTCGCCTACGAGCAGTACTTC. It codes for CAWTSRPLAYEQYF.

V is TRBV30 and J is TRBJ1-4; 9 bases fit TRBD1. This CDR3 spans 14 amino acids. The ends lost 1 base at V and 12 bases at J; junction bases unmatched: 9. The germline V gene encodes CDR1 GTSNPN and CDR2 SVGIG (reference sequence). The chain's CDR3 is CAWSAGQGKEELFF. Here the CDR3 DNA reads TGTGCCTGGAGTGCGGGACAGGGAAAAGAAGAACTGTTTTTT.

This chain links TRBV29-1 with TRBJ2-1; TRBD2 matches at 11 bases. Looked up from germline, CDR1 is SQVTM and CDR2 is ANQGSEA. The CDR3 spans 15 residues. The ends lost 8 bases at V and 3 bases at J; junction bases unmatched: 9. CDR3: CSSYIAGGNYNEQFF. As DNA, the CDR3 is TGCAGCTCATACATAGCGGGAGGGAACTACAATGAGCAGTTCTTC.

As concerns this clone: The junction departs from the called germline gene at one end, perhaps through a read error. This chain joins TRBV28 and TRBJ2-7; 8 bases agree with TRBD2. The length of the CDR3 is 15 residues. Germline V lookup: CDR1 MDHEN, CDR2 SYDVKM. This chain's CDR3 is CASSSSLAGSYAQYF. The CDR3 region has the DNA TGTGCCAGCAGTTCGTCTCTAGCGGGTAGTTACGCGCAGTACTTC.

V is TRBV7-3 and J is TRBJ2-7, with TRBD1 matching over 10 bases. With V trimmed by 4 bases and J by 5 bases, 2 bases remained unmatched. The V gene's germline CDR1 is SGHTA and CDR2 FQGTGA. This CDR3 has 13 amino acids. The CDR3 nucleotides are TGTGCCAGCAGCTGGGACAGGGGAGACGAGCAGTACTTC. It translates to CASSWDRGDEQYF.

The chain links TRBV28 to TRBJ1-3; 9 bases are shared with TRBD1. V dropped 5 bases and J dropped 3; count of bases not matched to a gene: 8. This CDR3 is 16 amino acids long. The germline CDR1 and CDR2 sequences are MDHEN and SYDVKM. The CDR3: CASSEPGTGYGNTIYF. CDR3 bases: TGTGCCAGCAGTGAGCCCGGGACAGGGTATGGAAACACCATATATTTT.